This TCR beta chain was captured by sequencing in a study of T cell responses to AZD1222 COVID-19 vaccine. Overall study: Pooled samples include second doses given at about 4 or 12 weeks.

This clone was seen only a few times. Its antigen is currently unknown. Study outcomes and limitations: No repertoire was sampled before or during the peak T cell response, only after it. Donors in the cohort were predominantly white British and more often female, and clonal diversity was possibly underestimated. Rises in breadth and depth of Spike-specific TCRs came after two AZD1222 doses.

Using immunoSEQ multiplex PCR, the repertoire was profiled, and TCRdb retains in-frame clones only, with some absent. The table has 100,000 to 150,000 clones, 80% to 90% seen once; the top ten hold under 11%. Germline V gives CDR1 SGDLS, CDR2 YYNGEE. The ends lost 1 base at V and 8 bases at J; junction bases unmatched: 2. CDR3 size: 14 residues. The specimen comprised peripheral blood, sampled on day 0 of AZD1222 vaccination. This chain connects TRBV9 to TRBJ1-4, with 10 nucleotides matching TRBD1. The TCR was taken from an adult in good health. This CDR3 is CASSVRDRGEKLFF. As DNA, the CDR3 is TGTGCCAGCAGCGTAAGGGACAGGGGCGAAAAACTGTTTTTT.